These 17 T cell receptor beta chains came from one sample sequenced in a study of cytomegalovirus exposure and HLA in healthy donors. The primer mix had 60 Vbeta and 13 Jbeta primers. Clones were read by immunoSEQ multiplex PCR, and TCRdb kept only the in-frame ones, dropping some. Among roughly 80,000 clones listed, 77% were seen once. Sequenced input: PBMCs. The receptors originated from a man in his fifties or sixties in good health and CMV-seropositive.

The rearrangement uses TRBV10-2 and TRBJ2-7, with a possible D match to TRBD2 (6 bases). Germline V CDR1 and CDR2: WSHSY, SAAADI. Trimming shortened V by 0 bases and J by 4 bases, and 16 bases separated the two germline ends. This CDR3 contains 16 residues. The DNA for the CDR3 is TGCGCCAGCAGTGAGTCCTGGAGGGTGGCGCTGTACGAGCAGTACTTC. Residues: CASSESWRVALYEQYF.

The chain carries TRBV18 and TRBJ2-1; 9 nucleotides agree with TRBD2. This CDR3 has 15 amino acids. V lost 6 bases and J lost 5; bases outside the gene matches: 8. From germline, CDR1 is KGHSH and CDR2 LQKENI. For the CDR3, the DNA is TGTGCCAGCTCGACCGCTAGCGGGATACACAATGAGCAGTTCTTC. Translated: CASSTASGIHNEQFF. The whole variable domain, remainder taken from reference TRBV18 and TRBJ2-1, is NAGVMQNPRHLVRRRGQEARLRCSPMKGHSHVYWYRQLPEEGLKFMVYLQKENIIDESGMPKERFSAEFPKEGPSILRIQQVVRGDSAAYFCASSTASGIHNEQFFGPGTRLTVL.

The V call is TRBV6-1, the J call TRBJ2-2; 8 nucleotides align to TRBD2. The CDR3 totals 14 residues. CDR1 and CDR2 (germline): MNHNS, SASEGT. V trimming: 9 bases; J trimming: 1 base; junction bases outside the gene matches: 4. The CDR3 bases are TGTGCCAGTTTTAGCGGGGTGAACACCGGGGAGCTGTTTTTT. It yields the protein CASFSGVNTGELFF.

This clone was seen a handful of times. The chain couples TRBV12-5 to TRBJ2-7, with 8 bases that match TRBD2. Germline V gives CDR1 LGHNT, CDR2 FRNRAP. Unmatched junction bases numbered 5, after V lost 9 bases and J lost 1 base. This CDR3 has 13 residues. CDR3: CASGRALSYEQYF. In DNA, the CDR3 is TGTGCTAGCGGGAGGGCCTTATCCTACGAGCAGTACTTC.

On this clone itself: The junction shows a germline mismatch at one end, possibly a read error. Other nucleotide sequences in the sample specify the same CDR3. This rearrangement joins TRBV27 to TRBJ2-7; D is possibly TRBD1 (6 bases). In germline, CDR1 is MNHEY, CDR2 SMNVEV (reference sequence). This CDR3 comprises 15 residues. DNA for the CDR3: TGTGCAAGCATCCCGCGAGGTCAGGGGCTTTTCGAGCAGTACTTC. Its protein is CASIPRGQGLFEQYF.

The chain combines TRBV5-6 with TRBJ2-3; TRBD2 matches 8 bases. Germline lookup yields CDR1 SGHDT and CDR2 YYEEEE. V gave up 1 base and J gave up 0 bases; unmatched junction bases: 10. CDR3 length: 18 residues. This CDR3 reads CASSLLGSGSTSTDTQYF. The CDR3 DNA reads TGTGCCAGCAGCTTGTTGGGCAGCGGGAGCACTAGCACAGATACGCAGTATTTT. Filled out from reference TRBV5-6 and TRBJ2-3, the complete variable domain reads DAGVTQSPTHLIKTRGQQVTLRCSPKSGHDTVSWYQQALGQGPQFIFQYYEEEERQRGNFPDRFSGHQFPNYSSELNVNALLLGDSALYLCASSLLGSGSTSTDTQYFGPGTRLTVL.

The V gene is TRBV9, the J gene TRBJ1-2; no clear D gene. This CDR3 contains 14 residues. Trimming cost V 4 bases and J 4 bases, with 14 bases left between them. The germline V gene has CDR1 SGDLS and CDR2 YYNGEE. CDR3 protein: CASSLEEGGYGYTF. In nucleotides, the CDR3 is TGTGCCAGCAGCCTAGAGGAGGGCGGCTATGGCTACACCTTC.

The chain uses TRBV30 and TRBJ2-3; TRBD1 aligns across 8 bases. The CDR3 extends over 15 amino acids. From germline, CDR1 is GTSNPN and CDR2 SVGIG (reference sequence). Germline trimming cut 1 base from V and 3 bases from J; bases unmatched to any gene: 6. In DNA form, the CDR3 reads TGTGCCTGGAGTGCAGGGGGCGCGGGGACAGATACGCAGTATTTT. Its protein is CAWSAGGAGTDTQYF.

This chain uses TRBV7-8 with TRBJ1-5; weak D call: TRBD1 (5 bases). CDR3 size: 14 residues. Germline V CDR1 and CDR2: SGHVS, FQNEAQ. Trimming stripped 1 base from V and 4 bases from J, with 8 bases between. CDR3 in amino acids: CASSLGEGNQPQHF. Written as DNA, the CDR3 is TGTGCCAGCAGCTTAGGGGAGGGGAATCAGCCCCAGCATTTT.

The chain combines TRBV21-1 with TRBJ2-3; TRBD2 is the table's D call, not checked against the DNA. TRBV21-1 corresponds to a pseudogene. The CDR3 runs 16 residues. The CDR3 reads CASSKAGAGVGDTQYF. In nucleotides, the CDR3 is TGTGCCAGCAGCAAAGCGGGGGCGGGAGTAGGTGATACGCAGTATTTT.

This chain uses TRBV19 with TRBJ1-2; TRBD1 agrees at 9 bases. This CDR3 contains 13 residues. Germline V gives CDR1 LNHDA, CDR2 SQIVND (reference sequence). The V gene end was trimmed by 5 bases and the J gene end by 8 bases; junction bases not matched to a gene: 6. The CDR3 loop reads CASSPRTGEGYTF. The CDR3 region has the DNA TGTGCCAGTAGTCCACGGACAGGGGAAGGCTACACCTTC.

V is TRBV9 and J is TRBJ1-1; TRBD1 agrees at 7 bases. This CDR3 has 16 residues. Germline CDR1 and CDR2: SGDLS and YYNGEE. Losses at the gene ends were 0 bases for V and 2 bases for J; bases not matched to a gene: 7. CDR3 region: CASSVEVGTVNTEAFF. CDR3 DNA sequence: TGTGCCAGCAGCGTAGAGGTCGGGACAGTTAACACTGAAGCTTTCTTT.

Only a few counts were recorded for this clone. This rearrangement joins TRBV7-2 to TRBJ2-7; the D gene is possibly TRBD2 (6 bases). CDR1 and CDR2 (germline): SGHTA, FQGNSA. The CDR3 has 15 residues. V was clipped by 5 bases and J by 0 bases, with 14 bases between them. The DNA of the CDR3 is TGTGCCAGCAGCCGCCTAGCGCAGAGCTCCTACGAGCAGTACTTC. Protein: CASSRLAQSSYEQYF.

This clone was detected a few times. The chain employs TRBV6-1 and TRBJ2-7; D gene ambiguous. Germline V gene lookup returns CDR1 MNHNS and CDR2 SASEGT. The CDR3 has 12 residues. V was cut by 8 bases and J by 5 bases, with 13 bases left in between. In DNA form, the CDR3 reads TGTGCCAGCCACTTTTGGGCTGACGAGCAGTACTTC. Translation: CASHFWADEQYF.

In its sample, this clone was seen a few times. CDR3 in DNA: TGTGCCAGCAGAACAGACCCTTCTGACACTGAAGCTTTCTTT. This codes for CASRTDPSDTEAFF. The V gene is TRBV7-3, the J gene TRBJ1-1; D is undetermined. This CDR3 region has 14 residues. Germline assignment: CDR1 SGHTA and CDR2 FQGTGA. The V end lost 6 bases, the J end lost 3 bases, and 14 bases lay between the germline ends.

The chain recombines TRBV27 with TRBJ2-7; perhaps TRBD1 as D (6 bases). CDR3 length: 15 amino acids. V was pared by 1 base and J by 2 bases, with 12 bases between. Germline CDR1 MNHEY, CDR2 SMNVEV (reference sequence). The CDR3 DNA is TGTGCCAGCAGTTTATACAGGGCTTTCACCTACGAGCAGTACTTC. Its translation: CASSLYRAFTYEQYF.

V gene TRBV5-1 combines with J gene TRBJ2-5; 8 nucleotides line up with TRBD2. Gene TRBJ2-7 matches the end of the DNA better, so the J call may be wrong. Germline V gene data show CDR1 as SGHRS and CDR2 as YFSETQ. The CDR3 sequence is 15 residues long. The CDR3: CASSVAGGLTYEQYF. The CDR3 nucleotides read TGCGCCAGCAGCGTTGCGGGAGGATTAACCTACGAGCAGTACTTC.